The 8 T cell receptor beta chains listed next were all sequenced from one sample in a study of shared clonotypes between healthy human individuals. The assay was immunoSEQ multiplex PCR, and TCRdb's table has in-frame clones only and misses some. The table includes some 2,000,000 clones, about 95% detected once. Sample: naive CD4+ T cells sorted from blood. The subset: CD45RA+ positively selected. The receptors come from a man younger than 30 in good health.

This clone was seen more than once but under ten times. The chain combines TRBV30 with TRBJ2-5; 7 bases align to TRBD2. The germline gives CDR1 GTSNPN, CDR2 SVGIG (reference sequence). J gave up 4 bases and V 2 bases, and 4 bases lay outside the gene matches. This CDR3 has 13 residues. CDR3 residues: CAWSNGRRETQYF. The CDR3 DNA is TGTGCCTGGAGTAACGGGAGGAGAGAGACCCAGTACTTC. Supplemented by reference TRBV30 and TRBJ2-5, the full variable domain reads SQTIHQWPATLVQPVGSPLSLECTVEGTSNPNLYWYRQAAGRGLQLLFYSVGIGQISSEVPQNLSASRPQDRQFILSSKKLLLSDSGFYLCAWSNGRRETQYFGPGTRLLVL.

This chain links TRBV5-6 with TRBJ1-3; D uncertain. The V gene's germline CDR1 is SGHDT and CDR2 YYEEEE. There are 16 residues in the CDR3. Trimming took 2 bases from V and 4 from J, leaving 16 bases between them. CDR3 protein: CASSLGPPSVGNTIYF. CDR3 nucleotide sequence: TGTGCCAGCAGCTTAGGACCGCCGTCGGTAGGAAACACCATATATTTT.

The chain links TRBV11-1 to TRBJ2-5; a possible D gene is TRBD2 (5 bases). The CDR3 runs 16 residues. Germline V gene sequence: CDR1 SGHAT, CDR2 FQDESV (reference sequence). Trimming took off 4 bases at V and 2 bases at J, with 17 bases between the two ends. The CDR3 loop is CASSSVTTSGQETQYF. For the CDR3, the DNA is TGTGCCAGCAGCTCAGTAACCACCTCGGGACAAGAGACCCAGTACTTC.

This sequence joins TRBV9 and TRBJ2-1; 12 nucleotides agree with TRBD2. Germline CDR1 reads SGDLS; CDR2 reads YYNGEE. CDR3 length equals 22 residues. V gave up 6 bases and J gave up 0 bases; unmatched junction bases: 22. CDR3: CASTRSHSSGRAWIDSYNEQFF. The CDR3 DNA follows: TGTGCCAGCACACGCTCTCACTCTAGCGGGAGGGCGTGGATCGACTCCTACAATGAGCAGTTCTTC.

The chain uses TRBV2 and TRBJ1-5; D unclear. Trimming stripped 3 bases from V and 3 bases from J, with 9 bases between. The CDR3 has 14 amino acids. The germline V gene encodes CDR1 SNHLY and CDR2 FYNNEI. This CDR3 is CASSEIQNNQPQHF. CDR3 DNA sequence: TGTGCCAGCAGTGAGATCCAGAACAATCAGCCCCAGCATTTT.

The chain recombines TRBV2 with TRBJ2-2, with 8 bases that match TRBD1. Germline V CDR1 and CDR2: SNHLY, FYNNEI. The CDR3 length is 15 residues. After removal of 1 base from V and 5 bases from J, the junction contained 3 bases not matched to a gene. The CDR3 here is CASSEGTGMTGELFF. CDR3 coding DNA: TGTGCCAGCAGTGAAGGGACAGGGATGACCGGGGAGCTGTTTTTT.

CDR3 region: CASSLDTGGGQPQHF. The CDR3 DNA is TGCGCCAGCAGCCTAGACACTGGGGGCGGTCAGCCCCAGCATTTT. This chain joins TRBV4-3 and TRBJ1-5; possibly TRBD1 for D (6 bases). This CDR3 region has 15 residues. From germline, CDR1 is LGHNA and CDR2 YSLEER. V lost 4 bases and J lost 6, with 16 bases in between.

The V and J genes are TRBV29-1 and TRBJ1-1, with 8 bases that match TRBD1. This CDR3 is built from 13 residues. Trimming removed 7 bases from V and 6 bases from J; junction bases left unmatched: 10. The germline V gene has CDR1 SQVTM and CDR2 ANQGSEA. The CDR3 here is CSGGTGANPEAFF. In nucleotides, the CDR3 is TGCAGCGGTGGGACAGGAGCTAACCCTGAAGCTTTCTTT. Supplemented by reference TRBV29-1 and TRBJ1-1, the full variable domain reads SAVISQKPSRDICQRGTSLTIQCQVDSQVTMMFWYRQQPGQSLTLIATANQGSEATYESGFVIDKFPISRPNLTFSTLTVSNMSPEDSSIYLCSGGTGANPEAFFGQGTRLTVV.